This TCR beta chain stems from a study of cytomegalovirus exposure and HLA in healthy donors. The PCR used 60 Vbeta and 13 Jbeta primers. The protocol was immunoSEQ multiplex PCR, while the TCRdb copy is restricted to in-frame clones and leaves out a portion. This repertoire shows some 190,000 clones, 70% to 80% found once; its top ten account for about 1.4%. The CDR3 spans 14 residues. V was clipped by 2 bases and J by 9 bases, with 14 bases between them. CDR1 and CDR2 from the germline V gene are SGHTA and FQGTGA. The TCR originated in a woman aged 45 to 65 in good health and CMV-seronegative. V usage is TRBV7-3 and J usage is TRBJ2-1; D may be TRBD2 (6 bases). Sequenced material: PBMCs. CDR3 residues: CASSLGGGRTEQFF. The DNA for the CDR3 is TGTGCCAGCAGCTTAGGGGGAGGCCGTACTGAGCAGTTCTTC.